These T cell receptor beta chains were read from a single sample in a study of T cells in Graves' hyperthyroidism and ophthalmopathy. TCRdb passed the multiplex PCR reads through MiXCR, listing each CDR3 protein once. Of under 350,000 distinct CDR3 sequences listed, about 15% are singletons. The specimen sequenced was blood. The receptors derive from an older woman with Graves' ophthalmopathy. The CDR3 runs from the conserved cysteine through the conserved F or W. A D gene is named only where the DNA matches it firmly. Where a row states a size, it is once, few, many or the class of an expanded clone; other rows omit it.

size	V	J	D	DNA	CDR3
NA	TRBV18	TRBJ2-3	NA	TGTGCCGGCCGGGGGTTTAGCACAGATACGCAGTATTTT	CAGRGFSTDTQYF
many	TRBV7-8	TRBJ2-5	NA	TGTGCCAGCAGCCTCGGGGCAGCCCAAGAGACCCAGTACTTC	CASSLGAAQETQYF
NA	TRBV20-1	TRBJ1-4	TRBD1	TGCAGTGCTATGCCGGGACAGGGGTTAATTGGGGGGACTAATGAAAAACTGTTTTTT	CSAMPGQGLIGGTNEKLFF
once	TRBV2	TRBJ1-1	NA	TGTGCCAGCAGCGGACCGCCGAACACTGAAGCTTTCTTT	CASSGPPNTEAFF
few	TRBV9	TRBJ1-4	NA	TGTGCCAGCGGAGAAGACAATTCCGAAAAACTGTTTTTT	CASGEDNSEKLFF
NA	TRBV7-2	TRBJ2-7	TRBD2	TGTGCCAGCAGCTTTCGGGGGGAAACCACCGAGCAGTACTTC	CASSFRGETTEQYF
many	TRBV10-3	TRBJ1-4	NA	TGTGCCATCAGCAGTGACAGAGATGAAAAACTGTTTTTT	CAISSDRDEKLFF
many	TRBV6-2/TRBV6-3	TRBJ2-1	NA	TGTGCCAGCAGCCCCGGGCTAGCTATCAATGAGCAGTTCTTC	CASSPGLAINEQFF
many	TRBV7-2	TRBJ1-1	NA	TGTGCCAGCAGCTTAGAGGTTTTAGTTGGGGTAGCTTTCTTT	CASSLEVLVGVAFF
NA	TRBV4-1	TRBJ2-1	TRBD2	TGCGCCAGCAGCCAAGATTTCTCGGGTATGGGAGCGGGGGGTCCCTACAATGAGCAGTTCTTC	CASSQDFSGMGAGGPYNEQFF
NA	TRBV7-2	TRBJ2-4	TRBD1	TGTGCCAGCAGCTTAGACGGGGACAGGCCTAGCCCAGCCAAAAACATTCAGTACTTC	CASSLDGDRPSPAKNIQYF
many	TRBV20-1	TRBJ2-7	NA	TGCAGTGCTAGAGATGCGACAGACTACGAGCAGTACTTC	CSARDATDYEQYF
NA	TRBV6-2/TRBV6-3	TRBJ1-3	NA	TGTGCCAGCAGTGACCGTACACCCCTTGGTCGTGGAAACACCATATATTTT	CASSDRTPLGRGNTIYF
many	TRBV29-1	TRBJ2-5	TRBD1	TGCAGCGCTCTGGGACAGGGGCAAGAGACCCAGTACTTC	CSALGQGQETQYF
many	TRBV20-1	TRBJ2-7	NA	TGCAGTGCTCGTCCTGGAGCCTACGAGCAGTACTTC	CSARPGAYEQYF
many	TRBV7-9	TRBJ2-7	TRBD2	TGTGCCAGCAGCTTTCAGACTAGCGGGTACGAGCAGTACTTC	CASSFQTSGYEQYF
many	TRBV20-1	TRBJ1-5	NA	TGCAGTGCTAGAGATAGACAGAGCAATCAGCCCCAGCATTTT	CSARDRQSNQPQHF
many	TRBV20-1	TRBJ1-3	TRBD1	TGCAGTGCGGGGACAGGGGGACTCCTTAGGTCTGGAAACACCATATATTTT	CSAGTGGLLRSGNTIYF
NA	TRBV28	TRBJ2-7	TRBD1	TGTGCCAGTTGGGACAGGGGCCACGAGCAGTACTTC	CASWDRGHEQYF
NA	TRBV4-1	TRBJ2-2	TRBD2	TGCGCCAGCAGCCAAGTTCTAGCGGGCCCCACCGGGGAGCTGTTTTTT	CASSQVLAGPTGELFF
few	TRBV5-1	TRBJ1-2	NA	TGCGCCAGCAGCGACGGGACCTCACGGGGACCTGGCTACACCTTC	CASSDGTSRGPGYTF
few	TRBV7-6	TRBJ1-6	NA	TGTGCCAGCAGCTTAGGTTCCGGTTCACCCCTCCACTTT	CASSLGSGSPLHF
many	TRBV29-1	TRBJ2-4	TRBD1	TGCAGCGTGCGACAGGGGGCCCACATTCAGTACTTC	CSVRQGAHIQYF
NA	TRBV7-9	TRBJ2-7	TRBD2	TGTGCCAGCAGGCCGGGACTAGCTTTCTACGAGCAGTACTTC	CASRPGLAFYEQYF
many	TRBV7-2	TRBJ2-3	NA	TGTGCCAGCAGCTTATTACAGGGCCTAGATACGCAGTATTTT	CASSLLQGLDTQYF
NA	TRBV20-1	TRBJ1-3	NA	TGCAGTGCTAGAGACAACTCTGGAAACACCATATATTTT	CSARDNSGNTIYF
NA	TRBV6-1	TRBJ2-5	TRBD1	TGTGCCAGCAGATTCCCGGGACAGGAGACCCAGTACTTC	CASRFPGQETQYF
many	TRBV10-1	TRBJ2-3	NA	TGCGCCAGCAGTGAGGGGGACGGATACACAGATACGCAGTATTTT	CASSEGDGYTDTQYF
NA	TRBV7-2	TRBJ2-5	NA	TGTGCCAGCAGCTTAGTAGGCGCTAGCAAAGAGACCCAGTACTTC	CASSLVGASKETQYF
few	TRBV7-3	TRBJ2-1	NA	TGTGCCAGCAGCTTTTATGGGATCAACAATGAGCAGTTCTTC	CASSFYGINNEQFF
NA	TRBV9	TRBJ2-5	TRBD2	TGTGCCAGCAGCGCCGGTTCAAGCGGGAGGGTAGAGACCCAGTACTTC	CASSAGSSGRVETQYF
NA	TRBV5-1	TRBJ2-3	TRBD2	TGCGCCAGCAGCTTGGGCGCGGGAGGGCCGAGTACAGATACGCAGTATTTT	CASSLGAGGPSTDTQYF
NA	TRBV5-8	TRBJ2-5	NA	TGTACCAGCAGCTTGCGGTCAGGGGTTGGGGAGACCCAGTACTTC	CTSSLRSGVGETQYF
many	TRBV20-1	TRBJ1-1	TRBD1	TGCAGTGCTACGTCAGGGGGCTTGGGCACTGAAGCTTTCTTT	CSATSGGLGTEAFF
NA	TRBV7-3	TRBJ2-3	NA	TGTGCCAGCAGCCCTACCGGGGGTTCGCAGTATTTT	CASSPTGGSQYF
NA	TRBV5-1	TRBJ1-3	NA	TGCGCCAGCAGCGAGGACGGGCCCTTCTCTGGAAACACCATATATTTT	CASSEDGPFSGNTIYF
many	TRBV11-2	TRBJ2-7	NA	TGTGCCAGCAGCCAAAAGGGGGACTACGAGCAGTACTTC	CASSQKGDYEQYF
few	TRBV28	TRBJ2-6	NA	TGTGCCAGCAGAACATTCTCTGGGGCCAACGTCCTGACTTTC	CASRTFSGANVLTF
many	TRBV6-2/TRBV6-3	TRBJ2-1	TRBD2	TGTGCCAGCAGGCGTAGCGGGAGATTATCCTACAATGAGCAGTTCTTC	CASRRSGRLSYNEQFF
many	TRBV18	TRBJ2-5	NA	TGTGCCAGCTCACCGAGGGAGGCAGAGACCCAGTACTTC	CASSPREAETQYF
many	TRBV6-1	TRBJ2-1	TRBD2	TGTGCCAGCAGACTAGCGGACTACAATGAGCAGTTCTTC	CASRLADYNEQFF
many	TRBV27	TRBJ2-7	NA	TGTGCCAGCAGCTCGAGTGGGGCCGTCTACGAGCAGTACTTC	CASSSSGAVYEQYF
NA	TRBV5-4	TRBJ2-5	TRBD1	TGTGCCAGCAGCTCGGGCGGGACAGGCCAAGAGACCCAGTACTTC	CASSSGGTGQETQYF
NA	TRBV6-2/TRBV6-3	TRBJ1-1	NA	TGTGACAACCCGAGAAAAAAGGGAATCCACTTAACAATGAACACTGAAGCTTTCTTT	CDNPRKKGIHLTMNTEAFF
NA	TRBV12-3/TRBV12-4	TRBJ2-7	TRBD1	TGTGCCAGCAGTAGTCCGGGACAGGGTGGCTCCTACGAGCAGTACTTC	CASSSPGQGGSYEQYF
many	TRBV7-2	TRBJ1-2	NA	TGTGCCAGCAGCTTAGGCGTCGGACCTTATGGCTACACCTTC	CASSLGVGPYGYTF
many	TRBV27	TRBJ2-5	NA	TGTGCCAGCAGTTTATTGTCAGTCAGAGAGGCCTACCAAGAGACCCAGTACTTC	CASSLLSVREAYQETQYF
NA	TRBV25-1	TRBJ2-7	TRBD1	TGTGCCAGCAGTGGAAGGGACAGCCCCTACGAGCAGTACTTC	CASSGRDSPYEQYF
NA	TRBV5-1	TRBJ2-3	NA	TGCGCCAGCAGCCGGAGGGGCGGGTTCGATACGCAGTATTTT	CASSRRGGFDTQYF
many	TRBV3-1	TRBJ2-7	TRBD2	TGTGCCAGCAGCCCCGTAGCGGGGCGAACCTACGAGCAGTACTTC	CASSPVAGRTYEQYF